This T cell receptor beta chain was profiled in a study of T cell responses to AZD1222 COVID-19 vaccine. Using immunoSEQ multiplex PCR, the repertoire was profiled, and TCRdb retains in-frame clones only, with some absent. The table includes 140,000 to 150,000 clones, 85% to 95% detected once. Study-wide results and caveats: Across the whole spike, CD4 TCRs peaked at regions 160-218 and 743-854. Reports indicate that nearly half of spike-specific TCRs are directed at unmutated variant regions. No day 14 peak samples; only post-peak repertoires were characterized.

Comments on this clone: What it recognizes is unknown.

The CDR3 loop spans 15 amino acids. The V gene end was trimmed by 2 bases and the J gene end by 9 bases; junction bases not matched to a gene: 7. CDR1 and CDR2 (germline): MNHEY, SVGAGI. The sequencing used peripheral blood, collected after recovery from COVID-19. This chain links TRBV6-5 with TRBJ2-1; 10 nucleotides align to TRBD2. The receptor was isolated from an adult who had recovered from COVID-19. CDR3 bases: TGTGCCAGCAGTTACGGGGCTAGCGGGAGCAGTGAGCAGTTCTTC. It encodes CASSYGASGSSEQFF.